This T cell receptor beta chain was sequenced during a study of blood T cell repertoires in COVID-19. Study-level information: The study drew acute and convalescent COVID-19 samples from the United States, Italy and Spain. Nucleic acid was either cDNA or gDNA, and it came from T cells, B-cell-depleted T cells, or PBMCs.

The CDR3 spans 16 residues. Germline-derived CDR1 and CDR2 are MDHEN and SYDVKM. Trimming cost V 6 bases and J 6 bases; bases outside gene matches: 16. Source study methods: From reference gene primer amplification, estimates of nucleated cell counts were derived. Measured with immunoSEQ multiplex PCR; TCRdb has only the in-frame clones, and not every one. V and J calls plus clone size are reproduced from that table; the DNA served to infer D and trimming. The repertoire consists of roughly 200,000 clones, with about 86% occurring once and the leading ten covering around 8.1%. The V and J genes are TRBV28 and TRBJ2-7, with 8 bases aligning to TRBD2. This receptor was obtained from a man in his forties or fifties with active or convalescent COVID-19. The sequencing input was peripheral blood. The chain's CDR3 is CASRPHSGTRSGEQYF. The CDR3 nucleotides read TGTGCCAGCAGACCCCACTCCGGGACTAGGAGTGGCGAGCAGTACTTC.